The 9 T cell receptor beta chains below were found in one sample sequenced in a study of shared clonotypes between healthy human individuals. Repertoires were generated with immunoSEQ multiplex PCR, while TCRdb's copy carries only in-frame clones and drops some. This table holds roughly 1.5 million clones, 98% found once. Source material: naive CD4+ T cells sorted from blood. Subset of the sample: CD45RA+ positively selected. The receptors derive from a man aged 25 to 40 in good health.

The chain combines TRBV7-2 with TRBJ2-1; perhaps TRBD2 as D (6 bases). CDR3 length: 12 amino acids. CDR1 and CDR2 (germline): SGHTA, FQGNSA. With 1 base removed from V and 15 bases from J, the gap between germline ends came to 13 bases. The CDR3 DNA reads as TGTGCCAGCAGCTTAGAACTAGCCCTTCGGTTCTTC. Translated: CASSLELALRFF. The variable domain in full, completed from reference TRBV7-2 and TRBJ2-1, reads GAGVSQSPSNKVTEKGKDVELRCDPISGHTALYWYRQSLGQGLEFLIYFQGNSAPDKSGLPSDRFSAERTGGSVSTLTIQRTQQEDSAVYLCASSLELALRFFGPGTRLTVL.

This clone was seen a single time. This chain connects TRBV29-1 to TRBJ2-1; D is unclear. In germline, CDR1 is SQVTM, CDR2 ANQGSEA. CDR3 length: 12 residues. V was pared by 8 bases and J by 4 bases, with 12 bases between. In DNA form, the CDR3 reads TGCAGCCTGACGCACCAGTACAATGAGCAGTTCTTC. It codes for CSLTHQYNEQFF.

The rearrangement uses TRBV7-2 and TRBJ2-5; weak D call: TRBD2 (5 bases). Germline V CDR1 and CDR2: SGHTA, FQGNSA. V was clipped by 1 base and J by 2 bases, with 14 bases between them. The CDR3 covers 16 residues. In DNA form, the CDR3 reads TGTGCCAGCAGCTTAGAAATGGGGAGAAGGCAAGAGACCCAGTACTTC. Protein: CASSLEMGRRQETQYF.

The chain is built from TRBV5-4 and TRBJ2-3; 12 nucleotides match TRBD2. J gave up 2 bases and V 0 bases, and 7 bases lay outside the gene matches. Germline V gene lookup returns CDR1 SGHNT and CDR2 YYREEE (reference sequence). The CDR3 length is 18 residues. The DNA of the CDR3 is TGTGCCAGCAGCTTGGGCCAAAGACTAGCGGGGGACACAGATACGCAGTATTTT. Its protein is CASSLGQRLAGDTDTQYF.

The chain recombines TRBV5-5 with TRBJ1-5, with D hard to call. CDR3 size: 14 residues. The V gene's germline CDR1 is SGHKS and CDR2 YYEKEE (reference sequence). Between the trimmed V and J ends, which lost 3 bases and 6 bases, there was a span of 13 bases. The CDR3 loop is CASSSGIGFQPQHF. CDR3 bases: TGTGCCAGCAGCTCTGGAATTGGGTTTCAGCCCCAGCATTTT.

V and J are TRBV28 and TRBJ2-7, with 7 bases lining up with TRBD1. V lost 7 bases, J lost 4 bases, and 4 bases stayed unmatched. The CDR3 runs 12 residues. CDR1 and CDR2 from the germline V gene are MDHEN and SYDVKM. The CDR3 DNA sequence: TGTGCCAGCAACAGGGACAGATACGAGCAGTACTTC. This translates into CASNRDRYEQYF.

The genes are TRBV5-6 and TRBJ2-2; D unclear. The CDR3 has 12 residues. V was pared by 3 bases and J by 6 bases, with 6 bases between. Germline V gene data show CDR1 as SGHDT and CDR2 as YYEEEE. CDR3 amino acids: CASSSFPGELFF. The DNA of the CDR3 is TGTGCCAGCAGCTCCTTCCCCGGGGAGCTGTTTTTT.

The chain joins TRBV5-4 to TRBJ2-1; 8 bases match TRBD2. This CDR3 has 15 residues. Germline V gives CDR1 SGHNT, CDR2 YYREEE (reference sequence). V was clipped by 3 bases and J by 6 bases; unmatched bases: 8. The CDR3 coding sequence is TGTGCCAGCAGCTCAGGACTAGCCCGCTCCAATGAGCAGTTCTTC. Encoded protein: CASSSGLARSNEQFF. Using reference TRBV5-4 and TRBJ2-1 for the parts outside the CDR3, the full variable domain is ETGVTQSPTHLIKTRGQQVTLRCSSQSGHNTVSWYQQALGQGPQFIFQYYREEENGRGNFPPRFSGLQFPNYSSELNVNALELDDSALYLCASSSGLARSNEQFFGPGTRLTVL.

The chain employs TRBV28 and TRBJ2-7, with D unresolved. The V and J ends lost 4 bases and 0 bases respectively, with 7 bases between them. Germline V gene lookup returns CDR1 MDHEN and CDR2 SYDVKM. The CDR3 extends over 13 amino acids. The CDR3 reads CASSSPASYEQYF. Written as DNA, the CDR3 is TGTGCCAGCAGTTCCCCAGCCTCCTACGAGCAGTACTTC.